This T cell receptor (beta chain) was obtained from a study of shared clonotypes between healthy human individuals. Whole-study findings and limits: Larger estimated richness was generally recorded for naive subsets relative to memory subsets.

On this clone itself: Its antigen is not identified.

Terminally differentiated effector memory CD45RA+ cells were left out of the naive CD8 fraction, which was CD45RO-negative and positively selected for CCR7. Within Nashville, Tennessee resided all donors, each a Caucasian adult. The ends were cut back, 4 bases at V and 0 bases at J, with 18 bases in the middle. Germline loops: CDR1 MNHEY, CDR2 SMNVEV (reference sequence). There are 17 residues in the CDR3. Splitting of each subset's genomic DNA was done evenly across several immunoSEQ plates. The table came from immunoSEQ multiplex PCR; TCRdb's copy has only in-frame clones and leaves some out. The profile shows hundreds of thousands of clones, around 96% of them singletons.

The sequence came from a woman under 40 in good health. Sequencing was done on a sample of naive CD8+ T cells sorted from blood. The chain combines TRBV27 with TRBJ2-5; D may be TRBD2 (6 bases). For the CDR3, the DNA is TGTGCCAGCAGTTACCTCTCGGAGGGTCTGTACCAAGAGACCCAGTACTTC. It is translated as CASSYLSEGLYQETQYF.